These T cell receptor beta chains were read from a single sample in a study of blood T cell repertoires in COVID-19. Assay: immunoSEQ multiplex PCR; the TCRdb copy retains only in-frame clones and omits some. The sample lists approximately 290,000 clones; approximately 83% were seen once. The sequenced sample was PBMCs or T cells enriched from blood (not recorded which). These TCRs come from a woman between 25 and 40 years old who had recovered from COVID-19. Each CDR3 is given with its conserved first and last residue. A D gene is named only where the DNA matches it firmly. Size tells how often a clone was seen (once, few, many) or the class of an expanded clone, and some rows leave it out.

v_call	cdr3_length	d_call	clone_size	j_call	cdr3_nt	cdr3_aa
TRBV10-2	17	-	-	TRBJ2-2	TGCGCCAGCAGTGAACAGGTCCTTGCTGTGAACACCGGGGAGCTGTTTTTT	CASSEQVLAVNTGELFF
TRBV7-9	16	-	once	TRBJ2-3	TGTGCCAGCAGCTCGGAGCCGCCCTCCACCACAGATACGCAGTATTTT	CASSSEPPSTTDTQYF
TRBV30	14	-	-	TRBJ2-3	TGTGCCTGGAGTGGAGGAATAGCCCTAGATACGCAGTATTTT	CAWSGGIALDTQYF
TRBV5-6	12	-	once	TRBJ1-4	TGTGCCAGCAGTTCAGGGGATGAAAAACTGTTTTTT	CASSSGDEKLFF
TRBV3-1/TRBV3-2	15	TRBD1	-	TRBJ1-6	TGTGCCAGCAGCAGGGACAGGGGGCCAAATTCACCCCTCCACTTT	CASSRDRGPNSPLHF
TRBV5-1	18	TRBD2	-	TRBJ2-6	TGCGCCAGCAGCTTGGGGGGGAGGGCCCGCTCTGGGGCCAACGTCCTGACTTTC	CASSLGGRARSGANVLTF
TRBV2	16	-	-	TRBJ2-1	TGTGCCAGCAGTGAAGCGGAGGGACTCTCGGGACATGAGCAGTTCTTC	CASSEAEGLSGHEQFF
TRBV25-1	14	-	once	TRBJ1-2	TGTGCCAGCAGTGAAGGGGACACCTTGGCAGGCTACACCTTC	CASSEGDTLAGYTF
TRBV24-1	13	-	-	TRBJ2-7	TGTGCCACCAGTGATTCAAGGGGGTACGAGCAGTACTTC	CATSDSRGYEQYF
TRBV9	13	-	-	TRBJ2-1	TGTGCCAGCAGCGTAGGACAATACAATGAGCAGTTCTTC	CASSVGQYNEQFF
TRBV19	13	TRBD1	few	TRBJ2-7	TGTGCCAGTAGCGGACAGGGGGGCTACGAGCAGTACTTC	CASSGQGGYEQYF
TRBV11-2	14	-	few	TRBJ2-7	TGTGCCAGCAGCTTAGGCCCAGCGACCTACGAGCAGTACTTC	CASSLGPATYEQYF
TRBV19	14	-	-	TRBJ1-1	TGTGCCAGTAGTATGCGGGGGGCGGACACTGAAGCTTTCTTT	CASSMRGADTEAFF
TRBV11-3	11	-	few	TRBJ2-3	TGTGCCAGCAGTAACTCAGATACGCAGTATTTT	CASSNSDTQYF
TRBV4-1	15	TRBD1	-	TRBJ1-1	TGCGCCAGCAGCCCAAGGACAGGGGCCTCCACTGAAGCTTTCTTT	CASSPRTGASTEAFF
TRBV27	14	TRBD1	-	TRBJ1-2	TGTGCCAGCAGTTTCGGGCAGGGGGCGGGTGGCTACACCTTC	CASSFGQGAGGYTF
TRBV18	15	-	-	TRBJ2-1	TGTGCCAGCTCACCAGGCGGTAGCTCCTACAATGAGCAGTTCTTC	CASSPGGSSYNEQFF
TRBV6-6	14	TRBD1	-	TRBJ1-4	TGTGCCAGCGGACCGGGACAGGTTAATGAAAAACTGTTTTTT	CASGPGQVNEKLFF
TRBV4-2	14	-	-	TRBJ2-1	TGTGCCAGCAGCCAAGCCAGGGAACCCAATGAGCAGTTCTTC	CASSQAREPNEQFF
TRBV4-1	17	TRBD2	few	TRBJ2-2	TGCGCCAGCAGCCAGAGTCCTCTAGCGGGAGGAACCGGGGAGCTGTTTTTT	CASSQSPLAGGTGELFF
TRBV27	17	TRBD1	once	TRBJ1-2	TGTGCCAGCAGTCTAGGACAGGGATTGGGGCCCTCCTATGGCTACACCTTC	CASSLGQGLGPSYGYTF
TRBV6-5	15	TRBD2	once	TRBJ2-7	TGTGCCAGCAGCCAAGCGGGGGGGTACTCCTACGAGCAGTACTTC	CASSQAGGYSYEQYF
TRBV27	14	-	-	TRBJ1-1	TGTGCCAGCAGCCCAACGGGGGTGAACACTGAAGCTTTCTTT	CASSPTGVNTEAFF
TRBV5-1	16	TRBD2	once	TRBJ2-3	TGCGCCAGCAGCTATCGGACTAGCGGGACTACGAATACGCAGTATTTT	CASSYRTSGTTNTQYF
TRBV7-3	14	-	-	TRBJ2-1	TGTGCCAGCAGCTTTACAGGAGCGGGCAATGAGCAGTTCTTC	CASSFTGAGNEQFF
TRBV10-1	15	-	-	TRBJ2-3	TGCGCCAGCTACTTATTACACTATAGCACAGATACGCAGTATTTT	CASYLLHYSTDTQYF
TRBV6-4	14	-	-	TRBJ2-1	TGTGCCAGCAGTGTGGCAGGGAATGAAAATGAGCAGTTCTTC	CASSVAGNENEQFF
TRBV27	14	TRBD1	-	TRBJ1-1	TGTGCCAGCAGTTTAGGGACAGGGACCACTGAAGCTTTCTTT	CASSLGTGTTEAFF
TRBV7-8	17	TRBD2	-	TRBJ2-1	TGTGCCAGCAGCTTTTCCACGACTAGCGGGGTCTACAATGAGCAGTTCTTC	CASSFSTTSGVYNEQFF
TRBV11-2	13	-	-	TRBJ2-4	TGTGCCAGCAGCTTAGTAGTCGGGGGCATTCAGTACTTC	CASSLVVGGIQYF
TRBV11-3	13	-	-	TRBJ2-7	TGTGCCAGCAGCTCGACCCCGCGGGACGAGCAGTACTTC	CASSSTPRDEQYF